The following is a T cell receptor beta chain sequence with its context. Its antigen is as yet unknown. The method was immunoSEQ multiplex PCR; TCRdb's version includes in-frame clones alone and lacks a portion of them. The sample carries some 100,000 clones, more than 70% recorded once. This sample was taken from a study of cytomegalovirus exposure and HLA in healthy donors. Study results and caveats: One later analysis, an examination of the roughly 130 validation repertoires, found that first-cohort TCR clusters tended to co-occur in them. Most observed TCR sequences were rare, whereas some public TCRs were detected in many donors. TCR beta chains numbering 150 to 200 were designated cytomegalovirus-associated.

This receptor was obtained from a man between 18 and 29 years old in good health and CMV-seronegative. Sample: PBMCs.

CDR3 protein: CASSLDTGSYEQYF. The CDR3 nucleotides are TGCGCCAGCAGCTTGGATACGGGCTCCTACGAGCAGTACTTC. This chain connects TRBV5-1 to TRBJ2-7; no reliable D call. Between the trimmed V and J ends, which lost 0 bases and 0 bases, there was a span of 7 bases. This CDR3 is 14 amino acids long. Germline V gives CDR1 SGHRS, CDR2 YFSETQ.